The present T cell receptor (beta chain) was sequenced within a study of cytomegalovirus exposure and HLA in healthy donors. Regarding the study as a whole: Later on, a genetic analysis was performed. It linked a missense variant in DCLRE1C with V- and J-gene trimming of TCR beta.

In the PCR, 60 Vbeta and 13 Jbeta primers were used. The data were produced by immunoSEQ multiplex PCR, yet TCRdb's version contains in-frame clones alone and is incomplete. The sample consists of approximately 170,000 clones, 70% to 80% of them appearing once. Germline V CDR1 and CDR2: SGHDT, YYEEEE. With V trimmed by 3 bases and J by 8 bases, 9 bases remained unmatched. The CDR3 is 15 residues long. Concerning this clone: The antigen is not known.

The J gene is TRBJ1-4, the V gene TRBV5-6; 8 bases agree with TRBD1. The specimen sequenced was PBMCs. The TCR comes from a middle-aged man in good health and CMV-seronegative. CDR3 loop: CASSSIDRGGEKLFF. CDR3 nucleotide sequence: TGTGCCAGCAGCTCCATCGACAGGGGAGGGGAAAAACTGTTTTTT.